This passage covers 27 T cell receptor beta chains from one sample sequenced in a study of cytomegalovirus exposure and HLA in healthy donors. The PCR made use of 60 Vbeta and 13 Jbeta primers. Sequenced by immunoSEQ multiplex PCR; TCRdb stores in-frame clones only, minus some. The sample includes some 40,000 clones, around 49% of them seen just once. What was sequenced was PBMCs. The receptors stem from a woman aged 40 to 55 in good health and CMV-seropositive.

The chain recombines TRBV6-5 with TRBJ1-2; 10 nucleotides match TRBD1. Trimming at V came to 6 bases and at J to 4 bases, leaving 5 bases not matched to a gene. CDR1 MNHEY and CDR2 SVGAGI come from the germline V gene. There are 14 residues in the CDR3. The CDR3 spells CASRVTGGFYGYTF. The CDR3 DNA reads TGTGCCAGCAGGGTGACAGGGGGCTTCTATGGCTACACCTTC.

The chain employs TRBV15 and TRBJ1-2; D is undetermined. This CDR3 has 13 residues. Germline CDR1 reads LNHNV; CDR2 reads YYDKDF (reference sequence). Trimming removed 1 base from V and 8 bases from J, with 11 bases in between. The CDR3 spells CATSRGPLRGYTF. For the CDR3, the DNA is TGTGCCACCAGCAGAGGTCCACTCCGGGGCTACACCTTC.

The chain carries TRBV5-4 and TRBJ1-4; unclear D gene. CDR1 and CDR2 from the germline V gene are SGHNT and YYREEE (reference sequence). The V end lost 0 bases, the J end lost 4 bases, and 19 bases lay between the germline ends. The CDR3 contains 18 residues. CDR3 sequence reads: CASSLAFVRLDNNEKLFF. The CDR3 coding sequence is TGTGCCAGCAGCTTGGCTTTTGTCAGGCTCGACAATAATGAAAAACTGTTTTTT.

The chain couples TRBV7-9 to TRBJ2-3, with D perhaps TRBD2 (7 bases). Trimming removed 2 bases from V and 2 bases from J, with 14 bases in between. Germline loops: CDR1 SEHNR, CDR2 FQNEAQ (reference sequence). CDR3 length equals 16 residues. CDR3 region: CASSLYGGPNTDTQYF. CDR3 nucleotides: TGTGCCAGCAGCTTATACGGGGGGCCCAACACAGATACGCAGTATTTT.

CDR3 loop: CASSSSPGSPLHF. CDR3 nucleotide sequence: TGTGCCAGCAGCTCGAGTCCGGGTTCACCCCTCCACTTT. The V call is TRBV9, the J call TRBJ1-6; no clear D gene. This CDR3 region has 13 residues. Germline-derived CDR1 and CDR2 are SGDLS and YYNGEE. Trimming shortened V by 4 bases and J by 9 bases, and 11 bases separated the two germline ends.

The chain recombines TRBV7-8 with TRBJ1-1; TRBD1 matches at 7 bases. The CDR3 runs to 13 residues. Germline loops: CDR1 SGHVS, CDR2 FQNEAQ. J gave up 10 bases and V 5 bases, and 10 bases lay outside the gene matches. Here the CDR3 DNA reads TGTGCCAGCAGCCCTCGGACAGGTTACGCAGCTTTCTTT. Its translation: CASSPRTGYAAFF.

The V and J genes are TRBV4-2 and TRBJ1-5, with no clear D. V lost 2 bases, J lost 2 bases, and 7 bases lay in between. There are 14 residues in the CDR3. Germline CDR1 LGHNA, CDR2 YNFKEQ. The CDR3 is CASSQLTGNQPQHF. The CDR3 nucleotides read TGTGCCAGCAGCCAACTCACGGGCAATCAGCCCCAGCATTTT.

V and J are TRBV7-9 and TRBJ1-1, with D perhaps TRBD1 (6 bases). V was trimmed by 5 bases and J by 1 base, leaving 17 bases between them. CDR3 length: 16 residues. CDR1 SEHNR and CDR2 FQNEAQ come from the germline V gene (reference sequence). The CDR3 loop reads CASSPRGGAGNTEAFF. As DNA, the CDR3 is TGTGCCAGCAGCCCCCGCGGGGGCGCAGGGAACACTGAAGCTTTCTTT.

This sequence joins TRBV29-1 and TRBJ2-5, with TRBD2 as a possible D gene (7 bases). The germline CDR1 and CDR2 sequences are SQVTM and ANQGSEA. With 7 bases removed from V and 2 bases from J, the gap between germline ends came to 17 bases. The CDR3 covers 14 residues. CDR3 in amino acids: CSASRGAQQETQYF. The CDR3 bases are TGCAGCGCCTCCCGGGGGGCCCAACAAGAGACCCAGTACTTC.

This clone was observed a few times. The chain combines TRBV6-6 with TRBJ1-2; no clear D. The germline V gene has CDR1 MNHNY and CDR2 SVGAGI (reference sequence). Trimming cost V 6 bases and J 8 bases, with 19 bases left between them. This CDR3 has 14 amino acids. Here the CDR3 reads CASRPGSGGGGYTF. In nucleotides, the CDR3 is TGTGCCAGCAGGCCGGGGTCGGGAGGCGGAGGCTACACCTTC.

This clone has just a few counts. The chain couples TRBV2 to TRBJ2-5; 10 bases are a match to TRBD2. With V trimmed by 10 bases and J by 2 bases, 10 bases remained unmatched. Germline CDR1 reads SNHLY; CDR2 reads FYNNEI. The CDR3 totals 15 residues. The CDR3 reads CATQVQRGGQETQYF. Written as DNA, the CDR3 is TGTGCCACCCAGGTACAGCGGGGGGGACAAGAGACCCAGTACTTC.

The chain carries TRBV28 and TRBJ1-1; 8 bases line up with TRBD1. CDR3 length equals 16 residues. V shed 4 bases, J shed 5 bases, and the junction held 12 bases outside the gene matches. CDR1 is MDHEN, CDR2 SYDVKM, per germline. The CDR3 region is CASSSSTWDRKTEAFF. The CDR3 DNA reads TGTGCCAGCAGTTCTAGTACCTGGGACAGGAAGACTGAAGCTTTCTTT.

This chain links TRBV7-3 with TRBJ1-2; the D gene is possibly TRBD1 (5 bases). Germline CDR1 reads SGHTA; CDR2 reads FQGTGA. V was shortened by 4 bases and J by 7 bases, with 13 bases between the two germline ends. This CDR3 has 13 amino acids. This chain's CDR3 is CASSSGRGFGYTF. The CDR3 bases are TGTGCCAGCAGCTCCGGACGGGGGTTTGGCTACACCTTC.

This clone turned up a few times. This chain uses TRBV6-5 with TRBJ2-7, with 10 bases matching TRBD2. Unmatched junction bases numbered 7, after V lost 5 bases and J lost 6 bases. Germline lookup yields CDR1 MNHEY and CDR2 SVGAGI. The CDR3 is made up of 14 amino acids. This CDR3 is CASSILAGDSEQYF. In DNA form, the CDR3 reads TGTGCCAGCAGTATTCTAGCGGGGGATTCCGAGCAGTACTTC.

V usage is TRBV6-5 and J usage is TRBJ2-1; 8 bases fit TRBD2. Germline trimming cut 0 bases from V and 4 bases from J; bases unmatched to any gene: 5. The CDR3 has 16 residues. In germline, CDR1 is MNHEY, CDR2 SVGAGI. CDR3 sequence (DNA): TGTGCCAGCAGTTACTCGCCGAGCGGGGGTTACAATGAGCAGTTCTTC. Translation gives CASSYSPSGGYNEQFF.

The J gene is TRBJ1-2, the V gene TRBV9; 8 bases fit TRBD1. Germline trimming cut 4 bases from V and 2 bases from J; bases unmatched to any gene: 1. The germline CDR1 and CDR2 sequences are SGDLS and YYNGEE. The CDR3 spans 13 residues. The CDR3 DNA reads TGTGCCAGCAGCCGGGACAGGAACTATGGCTACACCTTC. Amino acid sequence: CASSRDRNYGYTF. Complete variable domain (other parts from reference TRBV9 and TRBJ1-2): DSGVTQTPKHLITATGQRVTLRCSPRSGDLSVYWYQQSLDQGLQFLIQYYNGEERAKGNILERFSAQQFPDLHSELNLSSLELGDSALYFCASSRDRNYGYTFGSGTRLTVV.

The CDR3 sequence is CASKDRDEYGYTF. The DNA of the CDR3 is TGTGCCTCCAAGGACAGGGATGAGTATGGCTACACCTTC. The chain joins TRBV10-3 to TRBJ1-2, with TRBD1 matching 8 bases. Per the germline V gene, CDR1 is ENHRY and CDR2 is SYGVKD. Trimming cost V 11 bases and J 5 bases; bases outside gene matches: 10. The CDR3 covers 13 residues.

The chain links TRBV18 to TRBJ1-1; the match to TRBD1 covers 7 bases. This CDR3 has 14 amino acids. Germline CDR1 is KGHSH and CDR2 is LQKENI. V was pared by 2 bases and J by 5 bases, with 5 bases of the junction left unmatched. The CDR3 DNA reads TGTGCCAGCTCACCAACACAGGGGTCTACTGAAGCTTTCTTT. It translates to CASSPTQGSTEAFF.

This chain links TRBV6-1 with TRBJ1-5, with D uncertain. Germline V lookup: CDR1 MNHNS, CDR2 SASEGT. V gave up 8 bases and J gave up 3 bases, with 14 bases separating them. CDR3 length equals 14 residues. CDR3 amino acids: CASLLAMHNQPQHF. The CDR3 coding sequence is TGTGCCAGCCTTTTGGCAATGCACAATCAGCCCCAGCATTTT.

This clone was recorded a few times. The rearrangement uses TRBV5-8 and TRBJ1-2; weak D call: TRBD1 (6 bases). This CDR3 has 16 residues. CDR1 SGHTS and CDR2 YDEGEE come from the germline V gene. Trimming removed 6 bases from V and 4 bases from J, with 22 bases in between. The CDR3 protein is CASNSLPLRGSYGYTF. The CDR3 nucleotides are TGTGCCAGCAACTCCTTACCCCTCAGGGGCAGCTATGGCTACACCTTC.

This clone was observed once. This sequence joins TRBV10-3 and TRBJ1-1; TRBD1 agrees at 10 bases. V was pared by 6 bases and J by 0 bases, with 4 bases of the junction left unmatched. The germline gives CDR1 ENHRY, CDR2 SYGVKD. The CDR3 spans 15 residues. The CDR3 nucleotides read TGTGCCATCAGAGCAGACAGGGGGCTGAACACTGAAGCTTTCTTT. Protein product: CAIRADRGLNTEAFF.

The V and J genes are TRBV29-1 and TRBJ1-1; D might be TRBD1 (6 bases). Germline V gives CDR1 SQVTM, CDR2 ANQGSEA. Between the trimmed V and J ends, which lost 6 bases and 6 bases, there was a span of 14 bases. The CDR3 covers 12 residues. CDR3 nucleotide sequence: TGCAGCGTCGGGACATTCGACGCTGAAGCTTTCTTT. As protein: CSVGTFDAEAFF.

The CDR3, as DNA: TGTGCCAGCAGCCCTTCGAACACCGGGGAGCTGTTTTTT. It specifies CASSPSNTGELFF. The chain links TRBV7-3 to TRBJ2-2; D unclear. Germline CDR1 and CDR2: SGHTA and FQGTGA. The V gene lost 5 bases and the J gene lost 0 bases, with 4 bases spanning the gap. CDR3 length: 13 residues. The variable domain in full, with the rest retrieved from reference TRBV7-3 and TRBJ2-2, is GAGVSQTPSNKVTEKGKYVELRCDPISGHTALYWYRQSLGQGPEFLIYFQGTGAADDSGLPNDRFFAVRPEGSVSTLKIQRTERGDSAVYLCASSPSNTGELFFGEGSRLTVL.

This clone qualifies as medium-sized (0.01 to 0.1%). This chain connects TRBV4-1 to TRBJ1-1, with 7 nucleotides matching TRBD1. J was trimmed by 4 bases and V by 3 bases; bases with no gene match: 8. Germline CDR1 reads MGHRA; CDR2 reads YSYEKL. The CDR3 is made up of 15 amino acids. The CDR3 DNA reads TGCGCCAGCAGCCATGCAAGGGGGCAGGGCACTGAAGCTTTCTTT. Protein product: CASSHARGQGTEAFF.

A few counts support this clone. The rearrangement uses TRBV11-2 and TRBJ2-7; 9 bases are a match to TRBD2. CDR1 SGHAT and CDR2 FQNNGV come from the germline V gene. CDR3 length: 16 amino acids. V lost 2 bases to trimming and J lost 0 bases; unmatched junction nucleotides: 5. The CDR3 spells CASSLRLAGISYEQYF. The CDR3 DNA reads as TGTGCCAGCAGCTTACGGCTAGCGGGGATCTCCTACGAGCAGTACTTC.

The rearrangement uses TRBV30 and TRBJ1-4; the D gene is possibly TRBD1 (6 bases). The CDR3 is 12 amino acids. Looked up from germline, CDR1 is GTSNPN and CDR2 is SVGIG (reference sequence). V was trimmed by 5 bases and J by 7 bases, leaving 11 bases between them. The CDR3 nucleotides read TGTGCCTGGGGAGGGGGGGGTGAAAAACTGTTTTTT. Translating gives CAWGGGGEKLFF.

The genes are TRBV4-2 and TRBJ2-5, with 12 bases identical to TRBD2. The CDR3 is 16 residues long. CDR1 is LGHNA, CDR2 YNFKEQ, per germline. V was clipped by 4 bases and J by 0 bases; unmatched bases: 3. This CDR3 reads CASSPTSGGYQETQYF. The CDR3 DNA is TGTGCCAGCAGCCCTACTAGCGGGGGGTACCAAGAGACCCAGTACTTC.